Shown below are 30 T cell receptor beta chains from a single sample sequenced in a study of beta chain features in type 1 diabetes. Investigators reverse transcribed all isolated RNA, so they sequenced expressed TCRB transcripts. The protocol was immunoSEQ multiplex PCR, while the TCRdb copy is restricted to in-frame clones and leaves out a portion. The sample contains hundreds of thousands of clones, approximately 30% of which appear only once. Sequenced sample: naive CD4+ T cells from blood. These TCRs come from a man aged 18 to 35 in good health.

The gene calls are TRBV28 and TRBJ2-5; D unresolved. CDR1 and CDR2 (germline): MDHEN, SYDVKM. The CDR3 covers 13 residues. Between the trimmed V and J ends, which lost 6 bases and 2 bases, there was a span of 10 bases. CDR3 loop: CASSTTNQETQYF. The CDR3, as DNA: TGTGCCAGCAGCACCACAAATCAAGAGACCCAGTACTTC.

V and J are TRBV6-6 and TRBJ2-5; D not resolved. Germline loops: CDR1 MNHNY, CDR2 SVGAGI (reference sequence). Trimming cost V 0 bases and J 5 bases, with 4 bases left between them. This CDR3 has 12 residues. This CDR3 reads CASSYSYETQYF. In nucleotides, the CDR3 is TGTGCCAGCAGTTACTCGTACGAGACCCAGTACTTC.

The chain links TRBV20-1 to TRBJ1-2; D remains unclear. CDR1 is DFQATT and CDR2 is SNEGSKA in the germline V gene (reference sequence). Trimming removed 3 bases from V and 6 bases from J, with 8 bases in between. The CDR3 is made up of 11 amino acids. CDR3 loop: CSASKGNGYTF. As DNA, the CDR3 is TGCAGTGCTAGTAAAGGGAATGGCTACACCTTC.

The J gene is TRBJ2-3, the V gene TRBV30; possibly TRBD1 or TRBD2 for D (5 bases each). Trimming took off 4 bases at V and 10 bases at J, with 18 bases between the two ends. Germline V gives CDR1 GTSNPN, CDR2 SVGIG (reference sequence). There are 13 residues in the CDR3. In DNA, the CDR3 is TGTGCCTGGAACCTCCAGGGTGCTAGCCCGCAGTATTTT. Its translation: CAWNLQGASPQYF.

The rearrangement joins TRBV30 to TRBJ1-5, with 9 nucleotides matching TRBD1. In germline, CDR1 is GTSNPN, CDR2 SVGIG (reference sequence). There are 16 residues in the CDR3. The ends lost 5 bases at V and 4 bases at J; junction bases unmatched: 12. The CDR3 sequence is CAWSRDRDGWNQPQHF. The CDR3 nucleotides are TGTGCCTGGTCCCGGGACAGGGATGGTTGGAATCAGCCCCAGCATTTT.

The chain is built from TRBV1 and TRBJ2-7; the table's D call, TRBD1, was not checked against the DNA. TRBV1 corresponds to a pseudogene. This CDR3 comprises 16 residues. CDR3 sequence reads: CTSSQESRDSAPEQYF. CDR3 nucleotides: TGCACCAGCAGCCAGGAATCCCGTGACAGCGCCCCCGAGCAGTACTTC.

This clone was counted between two and nine times. The rearrangement joins TRBV29-1 to TRBJ1-4; maybe TRBD1 (5 bases). The CDR3 has 14 residues. The V end was cut by 1 base, the J end by 8 bases, with 14 bases between. From germline, CDR1 is SQVTM and CDR2 ANQGSEA. The CDR3 protein is CSVEGVQAGEKLFF. CDR3 coding DNA: TGCAGCGTTGAAGGGGTACAGGCGGGGGAAAAACTGTTTTTT. The full variable domain, its missing parts supplied by reference TRBV29-1 and TRBJ1-4, is SAVISQKPSRDICQRGTSLTIQCQVDSQVTMMFWYRQQPGQSLTLIATANQGSEATYESGFVIDKFPISRPNLTFSTLTVSNMSPEDSSIYLCSVEGVQAGEKLFFGSGTQLSVL.

Only a few counts were recorded for this clone. V is TRBV7-2 and J is TRBJ2-4; 7 bases agree with TRBD2. Germline-derived CDR1 and CDR2 are SGHTA and FQGNSA. The V gene end was trimmed by 5 bases and the J gene end by 5 bases; junction bases not matched to a gene: 9. The CDR3 totals 15 residues. CDR3 nucleotide sequence: TGTGCCAGCAGCCGGGCCGTCAGCGGGGAAAACATTCAGTACTTC. Translating it yields CASSRAVSGENIQYF.

This clone turned up a few times. This chain joins TRBV29-1 and TRBJ1-2; D is possibly TRBD1 (5 bases). The ends were cut back, 7 bases at V and 4 bases at J, with 13 bases in the middle. Germline values: CDR1 SQVTM, CDR2 ANQGSEA. This CDR3 is built from 12 residues. The CDR3 DNA sequence: TGCAGCGAATTCAGGGCTGCCTATGGCTACACCTTC. This gives the protein CSEFRAAYGYTF.

The chain combines TRBV7-9 with TRBJ2-1; the D gene is possibly TRBD1 (6 bases). Germline CDR1 reads SEHNR; CDR2 reads FQNEAQ (reference sequence). The CDR3 length is 14 residues. V dropped 3 bases and J dropped 1 base, with 7 bases sitting between them. CDR3 region: CASSLTGSYNEQFF. CDR3 nucleotides: TGTGCCAGCAGCTTGACAGGTTCCTACAATGAGCAGTTCTTC.

The gene calls are TRBV7-7 and TRBJ2-1, with TRBD2 as a possible D gene (6 bases). Germline V gene data show CDR1 as SSHAT and CDR2 as FNYEAQ (reference sequence). The V end was cut by 1 base, the J end by 6 bases, with 16 bases between. The CDR3 has 16 residues. CDR3 nucleotide sequence: TGTGCCAGCAGCTTAGGTGGGGGGACGGGCGGCAATGAGCAGTTCTTC. Translation gives CASSLGGGTGGNEQFF.

This clone appeared a few times. V and J are TRBV6-6 and TRBJ2-5, with TRBD2 matching over 9 bases. V lost 4 bases and J lost 5; bases outside the gene matches: 8. CDR1 is MNHNY, CDR2 SVGAGI, per germline (reference sequence). The CDR3 contains 15 residues. The CDR3 reads CASSLTSGLAETQYF. DNA of the CDR3: TGTGCCAGCAGTTTGACTAGCGGACTCGCGGAGACCCAGTACTTC.

The V gene is TRBV27, the J gene TRBJ2-7; no clear D gene. Germline V CDR1 and CDR2: MNHEY, SMNVEV (reference sequence). This CDR3 contains 14 residues. Trimming removed 6 bases at V and 2 bases at J, with 14 bases between. CDR3 in amino acids: CASRRSRLTYEQYF. CDR3 DNA sequence: TGTGCCAGCAGGCGCTCGAGGCTAACCTACGAGCAGTACTTC.

This clone was counted a few times. CDR3 nucleotides: TGTGCCATCAGTGAGAGTGCCACCGGGGAGCTGTTTTTT. This encodes CAISESATGELFF. V is TRBV10-3 and J is TRBJ2-2; no reliable D call. Germline CDR1 reads ENHRY; CDR2 reads SYGVKD. V lost 2 bases, J lost 4 bases, and 5 bases lay in between. The CDR3 loop spans 13 amino acids.

This clone has just a few counts. This chain uses TRBV30 with TRBJ2-3; 7 bases agree with TRBD2. V lost 0 bases and J lost 14; bases outside the gene matches: 8. The CDR3 extends over 12 amino acids. CDR1 and CDR2 (germline): GTSNPN, SVGIG (reference sequence). CDR3 amino acids: CAWSVSAGVLYF. CDR3 nucleotide sequence: TGTGCCTGGAGTGTAAGCGCGGGAGTATTGTATTTT.

This clone was counted between two and nine times. This sequence joins TRBV7-2 and TRBJ2-3; 11 nucleotides agree with TRBD2. Per the germline V gene, CDR1 is SGHTA and CDR2 is FQGNSA. Trimming at V came to 4 bases and at J to 2 bases, leaving 5 bases not matched to a gene. This CDR3 has 16 residues. CDR3 DNA: TGTGCCAGCAGCTCCGGACTAGCGGGCCACACAGATACGCAGTATTTT. This sequence encodes CASSSGLAGHTDTQYF.

This clone occurred a few times. V is TRBV5-1 and J is TRBJ2-7; no definite D call. CDR1 is SGHRS, CDR2 YFSETQ, per germline. The CDR3 is 15 residues long. The ends were cut back, 4 bases at V and 0 bases at J, with 14 bases in the middle. The CDR3 loop is CASSEGRVSSYEQYF. The DNA of the CDR3 is TGCGCCAGCAGCGAAGGACGGGTCAGCTCCTACGAGCAGTACTTC.

This clone occurred a few times. This chain connects TRBV25-1 to TRBJ1-2; 10 bases line up with TRBD1. V trimming: 3 bases; J trimming: 0 bases; junction bases outside the gene matches: 10. This CDR3 contains 18 residues. Per germline, CDR1 MGHDK and CDR2 SYGVNS. The CDR3 nucleotides read TGTGCCAGCAGTGAGGCACCGGGACAGGGGCATTCTAACTATGGCTACACCTTC. It is translated as CASSEAPGQGHSNYGYTF.

The count of this clone is one. The chain employs TRBV7-6 and TRBJ2-3; 13 bases line up with TRBD2. With V trimmed by 5 bases and J by 5 bases, 7 bases remained unmatched. This CDR3 contains 16 residues. Germline CDR1 SGHVS, CDR2 FNYEAQ. The CDR3 here is CASSLGLAGAIDTQYF. CDR3 DNA sequence: TGTGCCAGCAGCCTCGGACTAGCGGGAGCCATAGATACGCAGTATTTT.

This chain links TRBV29-1 with TRBJ2-7; 8 positions agree with TRBD2. The CDR3 runs 15 residues. The germline V gene encodes CDR1 SQVTM and CDR2 ANQGSEA. Trimming took 3 bases from V and 7 from J; bases not matched to a gene: 14. This chain's CDR3 is CSVEATGGPYSEQYF. The CDR3, as DNA: TGCAGCGTTGAGGCGACGGGAGGGCCTTATTCGGAGCAGTACTTC.

This clone has more than one count but fewer than ten. This sequence joins TRBV7-9 and TRBJ1-1; D is perhaps TRBD1 (5 bases). This CDR3 has 15 residues. The germline V and J ends were trimmed by 4 bases and 4 bases, with 16 bases remaining between them. Germline V gene lookup returns CDR1 SEHNR and CDR2 FQNEAQ (reference sequence). CDR3 sequence reads: CASSSPTGTRTEAFF. In DNA, the CDR3 is TGTGCCAGCAGCTCCCCCACCGGGACCCGCACTGAAGCTTTCTTT.

This chain joins TRBV15 and TRBJ2-2; 9 positions agree with TRBD2. Germline assignment: CDR1 LNHNV and CDR2 YYDKDF (reference sequence). Trimming removed 4 bases from V and 5 bases from J; junction bases left unmatched: 5. CDR3 length: 15 amino acids. CDR3 amino acids: CATSMRLAVTGELFF. Written as DNA, the CDR3 is TGTGCCACCAGCATGAGACTAGCGGTTACCGGGGAGCTGTTTTTT. The entire variable domain, with the rest obtained from reference TRBV15 and TRBJ2-2, is as follows: DAMVIQNPRYQVTQFGKPVTLSCSQTLNHNVMYWYQQKSSQAPKLLFHYYDKDFNNEADTPDNFQSRRPNTSFCFLDIRSPGLGDTAMYLCATSMRLAVTGELFFGEGSRLTVL.

This clone has only a few counts. The rearrangement links TRBV30 to TRBJ1-4; TRBD1 matches 8 bases. The CDR3 totals 13 residues. CDR1 GTSNPN and CDR2 SVGIG come from the germline V gene (reference sequence). V shed 5 bases and J 10 bases; nucleotides not matched to a gene: 9. CDR3 sequence reads: CAWSLDRARKLFF. As DNA, the CDR3 is TGTGCCTGGTCATTGGACAGGGCCCGAAAACTGTTTTTT.

This clone showed up just a few times. The chain carries TRBV7-2 and TRBJ2-1, with D unclear. The CDR3 runs 15 residues. Germline values: CDR1 SGHTA, CDR2 FQGNSA. V shed 5 bases and J shed 4 bases, with 15 bases lying between them. The CDR3 protein is CASSPDLPSYNEQFF. The CDR3 coding sequence is TGTGCCAGCAGCCCGGACCTGCCGTCATACAATGAGCAGTTCTTC. Full variable domain (outside the CDR3, taken from reference TRBV7-2 and TRBJ2-1): GAGVSQSPSNKVTEKGKDVELRCDPISGHTALYWYRQSLGQGLEFLIYFQGNSAPDKSGLPSDRFSAERTGGSVSTLTIQRTQQEDSAVYLCASSPDLPSYNEQFFGPGTRLTVL.

This clone appeared a few times. The V and J genes are TRBV29-1 and TRBJ1-2; D is perhaps TRBD1 (6 bases). The germline CDR1 and CDR2 sequences are SQVTM and ANQGSEA. The CDR3 extends over 13 amino acids. V lost 7 bases, J lost 2 bases, and 14 bases lay in between. For the CDR3, the DNA is TGCAGCGCCGACAGGCTACTCAACTATGGCTACACCTTC. Translating gives CSADRLLNYGYTF.

The chain uses TRBV5-1 and TRBJ2-3, with 7 bases aligning to TRBD2. V trimming: 4 bases; J trimming: 4 bases; junction bases outside the gene matches: 9. CDR1 and CDR2 from the germline V gene are SGHRS and YFSETQ. The CDR3 totals 15 residues. The CDR3 nucleotides are TGCGCCAGCAGCCCCGGACTAGTTTTCCCAGATACGCAGTATTTT. Translating gives CASSPGLVFPDTQYF.

In its sample, this clone was seen a few times. The chain combines TRBV4-3 with TRBJ2-3; D ambiguous. Trimming stripped 0 bases from V and 2 bases from J, with 6 bases between. The CDR3 spans 14 residues. Germline lookup yields CDR1 LGHNA and CDR2 YSLEER. CDR3 sequence (DNA): TGCGCCAGCAGCCAAGAAGTCGCCACAGATACGCAGTATTTT. Protein product: CASSQEVATDTQYF.

The CDR3 region is CASSRGQVGETQYF. DNA of the CDR3: TGTGCCAGCAGCCGTGGACAGGTTGGGGAGACCCAGTACTTC. V usage is TRBV7-9 and J usage is TRBJ2-5; 7 bases are shared with TRBD1. The CDR3 sequence is 14 residues long. Germline V CDR1 and CDR2: SEHNR, FQNEAQ (reference sequence). V lost 5 bases to trimming and J lost 5 bases; unmatched junction nucleotides: 8.

This clone was picked up a small number of times. This chain joins TRBV12-5 and TRBJ2-6; D remains ambiguous. Germline V gene data show CDR1 as LGHNT and CDR2 as FRNRAP. V was shortened by 4 bases and J by 2 bases, with 9 bases between the two germline ends. This CDR3 has 15 amino acids. As DNA, the CDR3 is TGTGCTAGTGGTTCCTCTTTTACTGGGGCCAACGTCCTGACTTTC. The encoded protein is CASGSSFTGANVLTF.

The rearrangement uses TRBV4-2 and TRBJ2-7; TRBD2 aligns across 7 bases. The germline V gene has CDR1 LGHNA and CDR2 YNFKEQ. The ends lost 0 bases at V and 4 bases at J; junction bases unmatched: 9. This CDR3 has 16 amino acids. As DNA, the CDR3 is TGTGCCAGCAGCCAAGATCGGGCGGGGGTAGCGTACGAGCAGTACTTC. This codes for CASSQDRAGVAYEQYF.